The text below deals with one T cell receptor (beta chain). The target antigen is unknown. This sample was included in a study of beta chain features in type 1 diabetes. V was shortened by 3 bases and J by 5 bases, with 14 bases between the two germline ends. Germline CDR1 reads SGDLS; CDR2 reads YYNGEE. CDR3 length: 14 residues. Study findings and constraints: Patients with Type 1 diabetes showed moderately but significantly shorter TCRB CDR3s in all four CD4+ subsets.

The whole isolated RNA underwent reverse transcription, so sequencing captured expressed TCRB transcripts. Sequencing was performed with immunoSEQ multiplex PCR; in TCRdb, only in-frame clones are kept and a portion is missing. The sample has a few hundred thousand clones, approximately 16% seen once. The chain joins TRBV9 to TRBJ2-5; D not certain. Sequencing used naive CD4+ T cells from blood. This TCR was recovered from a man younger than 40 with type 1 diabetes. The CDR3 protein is CASSGTHSAETQYF. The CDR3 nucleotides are TGTGCCAGCAGCGGTACTCACAGCGCGGAGACCCAGTACTTC.